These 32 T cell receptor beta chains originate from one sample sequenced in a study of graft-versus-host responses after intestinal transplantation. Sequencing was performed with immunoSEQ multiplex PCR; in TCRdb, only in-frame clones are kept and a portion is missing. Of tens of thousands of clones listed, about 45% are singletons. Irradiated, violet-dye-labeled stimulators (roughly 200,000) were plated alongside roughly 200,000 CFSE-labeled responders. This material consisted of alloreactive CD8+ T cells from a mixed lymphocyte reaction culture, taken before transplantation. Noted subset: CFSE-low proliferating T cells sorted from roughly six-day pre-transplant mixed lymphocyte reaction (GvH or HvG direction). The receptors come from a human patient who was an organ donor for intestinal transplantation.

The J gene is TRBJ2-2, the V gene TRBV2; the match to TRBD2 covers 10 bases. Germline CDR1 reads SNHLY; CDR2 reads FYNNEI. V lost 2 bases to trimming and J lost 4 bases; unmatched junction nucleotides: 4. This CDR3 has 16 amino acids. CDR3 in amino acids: CASSERAGGFTGELFF. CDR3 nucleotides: TGTGCCAGCAGTGAAAGAGCGGGAGGGTTCACCGGGGAGCTGTTTTTT. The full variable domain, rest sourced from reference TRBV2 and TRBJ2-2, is EPEVTQTPSHQVTQMGQEVILRCVPISNHLYFYWYRQILGQKVEFLVSFYNNEISEKSEIFDDQFSVERPDGSNFTLKIRSTKLEDSAMYFCASSERAGGFTGELFFGEGSRLTVL.

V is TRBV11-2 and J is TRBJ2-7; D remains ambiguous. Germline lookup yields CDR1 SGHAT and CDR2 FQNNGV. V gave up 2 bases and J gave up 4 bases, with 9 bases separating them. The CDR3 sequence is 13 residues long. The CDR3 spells CASSLLWVYEQYF. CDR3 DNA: TGTGCCAGCAGCTTACTCTGGGTATACGAGCAGTACTTC.

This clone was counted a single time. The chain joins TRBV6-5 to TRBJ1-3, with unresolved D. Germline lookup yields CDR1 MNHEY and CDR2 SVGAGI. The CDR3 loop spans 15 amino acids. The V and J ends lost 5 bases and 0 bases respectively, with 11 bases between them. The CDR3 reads CASSPPVSSGNTIYF. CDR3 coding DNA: TGTGCCAGCAGTCCTCCGGTGAGCTCTGGAAACACCATATATTTT.

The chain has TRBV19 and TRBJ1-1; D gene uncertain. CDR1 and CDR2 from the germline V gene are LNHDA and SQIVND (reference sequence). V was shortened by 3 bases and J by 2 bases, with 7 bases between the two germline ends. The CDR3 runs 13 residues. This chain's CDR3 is CASSILGNTEAFF. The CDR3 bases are TGTGCCAGTAGTATCTTAGGTAACACTGAAGCTTTCTTT.

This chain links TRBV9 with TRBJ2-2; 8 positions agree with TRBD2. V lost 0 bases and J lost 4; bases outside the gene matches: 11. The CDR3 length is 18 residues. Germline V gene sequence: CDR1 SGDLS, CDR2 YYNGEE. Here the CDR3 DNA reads TGTGCCAGCAGCGTAGGGGGAAAAGCGGGAGCCGGCACCGGGGAGCTGTTTTTT. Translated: CASSVGGKAGAGTGELFF.

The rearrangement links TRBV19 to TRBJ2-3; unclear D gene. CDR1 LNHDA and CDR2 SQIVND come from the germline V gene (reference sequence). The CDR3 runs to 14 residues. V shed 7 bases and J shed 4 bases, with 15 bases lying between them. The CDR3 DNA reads TGTGCCAGTAAAGTCCCTGGCGGATCAGATACGCAGTATTTT. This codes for CASKVPGGSDTQYF.

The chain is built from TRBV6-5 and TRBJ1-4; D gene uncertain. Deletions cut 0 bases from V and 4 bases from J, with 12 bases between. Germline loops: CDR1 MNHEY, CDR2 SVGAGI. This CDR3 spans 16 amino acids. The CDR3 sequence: CASSYSNRLDNEKLFF. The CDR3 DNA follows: TGTGCCAGCAGTTACTCGAACCGCTTAGATAATGAAAAACTGTTTTTT.

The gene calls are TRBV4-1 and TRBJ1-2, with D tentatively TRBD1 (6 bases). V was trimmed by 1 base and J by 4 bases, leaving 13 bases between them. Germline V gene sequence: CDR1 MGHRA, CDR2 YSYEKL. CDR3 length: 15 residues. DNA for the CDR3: TGCGCCAGCAGCCAAGTGGCAGGGGAGATCTATGGCTACACCTTC. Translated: CASSQVAGEIYGYTF.

The CDR3 spells CASSEEAGGPDTQYF. The CDR3 region has the DNA TGTGCCAGCAGTGAAGAAGCGGGAGGGCCAGATACGCAGTATTTT. This chain uses TRBV6-1 with TRBJ2-3, with 10 bases matching TRBD2. V was pared by 1 base and J by 4 bases, with 2 bases of the junction left unmatched. Germline lookup yields CDR1 MNHNS and CDR2 SASEGT. The CDR3 is 15 amino acids.

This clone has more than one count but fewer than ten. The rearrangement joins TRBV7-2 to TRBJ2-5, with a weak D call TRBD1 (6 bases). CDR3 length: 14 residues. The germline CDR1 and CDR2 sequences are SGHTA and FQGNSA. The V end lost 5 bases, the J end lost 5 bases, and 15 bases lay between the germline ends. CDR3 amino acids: CASSPTGNLETQYF. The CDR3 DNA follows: TGTGCCAGCAGCCCTACAGGGAATCTCGAGACCCAGTACTTC.

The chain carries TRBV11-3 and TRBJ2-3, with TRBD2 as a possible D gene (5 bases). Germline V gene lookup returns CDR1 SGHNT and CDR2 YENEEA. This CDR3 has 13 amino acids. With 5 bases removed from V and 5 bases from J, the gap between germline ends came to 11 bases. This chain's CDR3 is CASSRTYEDTQYF. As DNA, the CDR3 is TGTGCCAGCAGCCGGACTTACGAAGATACGCAGTATTTT.

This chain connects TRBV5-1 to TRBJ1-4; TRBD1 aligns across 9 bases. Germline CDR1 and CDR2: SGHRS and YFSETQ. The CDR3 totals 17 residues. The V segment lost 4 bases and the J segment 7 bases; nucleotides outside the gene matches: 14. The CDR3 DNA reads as TGCGCCAGCAGCCTACCGGGACAGGGACGCCTAAGTGAAAAACTGTTTTTT. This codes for CASSLPGQGRLSEKLFF.

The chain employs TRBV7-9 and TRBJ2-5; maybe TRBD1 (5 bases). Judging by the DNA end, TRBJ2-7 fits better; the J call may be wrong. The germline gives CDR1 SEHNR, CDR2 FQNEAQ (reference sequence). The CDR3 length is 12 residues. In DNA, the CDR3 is TGTGCCAGCAGCGTCGACAGCTACGAGCAGTACTTC. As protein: CASSVDSYEQYF.

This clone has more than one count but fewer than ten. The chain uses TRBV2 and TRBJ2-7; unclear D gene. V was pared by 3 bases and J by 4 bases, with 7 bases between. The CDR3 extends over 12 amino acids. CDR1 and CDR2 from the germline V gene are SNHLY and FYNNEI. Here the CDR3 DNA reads TGTGCCAGCAGTGACGGCGTTTACGAGCAGTACTTC. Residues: CASSDGVYEQYF.

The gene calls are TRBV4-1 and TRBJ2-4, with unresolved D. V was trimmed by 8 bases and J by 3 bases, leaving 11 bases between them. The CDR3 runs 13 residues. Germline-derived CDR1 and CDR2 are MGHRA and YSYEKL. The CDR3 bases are TGCGCCAGCGCCATAGTAGGCAAAAACATTCAGTACTTC. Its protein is CASAIVGKNIQYF.

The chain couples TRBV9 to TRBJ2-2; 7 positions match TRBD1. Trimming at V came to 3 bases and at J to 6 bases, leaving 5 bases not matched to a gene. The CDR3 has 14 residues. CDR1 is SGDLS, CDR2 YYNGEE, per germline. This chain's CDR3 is CASSEGARSGELFF. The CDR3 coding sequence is TGTGCCAGCAGCGAGGGGGCCCGGTCCGGGGAGCTGTTTTTT.

The CDR3 here is CASSLSGSYGYTF. The CDR3 region has the DNA TGTGCCAGCAGCTTGTCGGGGTCCTATGGCTACACCTTC. V is TRBV5-4 and J is TRBJ1-2; no reliable D call. The V end lost 1 base, the J end lost 4 bases, and 8 bases lay between the germline ends. Germline V lookup: CDR1 SGHNT, CDR2 YYREEE (reference sequence). The CDR3 is 13 amino acids.

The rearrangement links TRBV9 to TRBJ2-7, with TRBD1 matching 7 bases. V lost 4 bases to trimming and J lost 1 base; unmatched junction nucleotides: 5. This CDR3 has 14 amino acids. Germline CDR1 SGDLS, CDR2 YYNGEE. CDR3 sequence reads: CASSLTGSSYEQYF. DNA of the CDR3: TGTGCCAGCAGCTTGACAGGGTCTTCCTACGAGCAGTACTTC.

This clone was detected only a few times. The CDR3 nucleotides read TGTGCCAGCACCTCGACAGGGGGACCCTACGAGCAGTACTTC. It yields the protein CASTSTGGPYEQYF. V and J are TRBV28 and TRBJ2-7, with 9 bases fitting TRBD1. Per germline, CDR1 MDHEN and CDR2 SYDVKM. This CDR3 is 14 amino acids long. The ends lost 7 bases at V and 2 bases at J; junction bases unmatched: 6.

The CDR3 loop reads CASSLSGGPYNEQFF. The CDR3 DNA reads TGTGCCAGCAGCTTAAGCGGAGGGCCTTACAATGAGCAGTTCTTC. The chain is built from TRBV7-6 and TRBJ2-1, with D possibly matching TRBD2 (6 bases). With 2 bases removed from V and 4 bases from J, the gap between germline ends came to 12 bases. CDR3 length: 15 residues. The germline gives CDR1 SGHVS, CDR2 FNYEAQ.

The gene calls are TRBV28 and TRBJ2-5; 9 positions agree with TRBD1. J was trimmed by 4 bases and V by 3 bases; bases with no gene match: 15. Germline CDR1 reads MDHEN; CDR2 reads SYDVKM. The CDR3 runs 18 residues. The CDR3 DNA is TGTGCCAGCAGTTTGTTTCAGTGGTCCCACAGGGGGCGAGAGACCCAGTACTTC. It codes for CASSLFQWSHRGRETQYF.

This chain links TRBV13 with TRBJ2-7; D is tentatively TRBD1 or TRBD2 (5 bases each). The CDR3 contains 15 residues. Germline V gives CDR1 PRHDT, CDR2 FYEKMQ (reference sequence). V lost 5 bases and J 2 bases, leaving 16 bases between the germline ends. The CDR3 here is CASSQIGTAAYEQYF. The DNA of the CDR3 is TGTGCCAGCAGCCAAATAGGGACGGCGGCCTACGAGCAGTACTTC.

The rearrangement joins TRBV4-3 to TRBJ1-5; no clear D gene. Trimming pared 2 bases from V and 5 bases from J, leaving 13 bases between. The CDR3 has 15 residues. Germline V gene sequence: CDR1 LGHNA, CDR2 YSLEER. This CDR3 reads CASSQYRGRDQPQHF. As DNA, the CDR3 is TGCGCCAGCAGCCAATATCGGGGAAGGGATCAGCCCCAGCATTTT.

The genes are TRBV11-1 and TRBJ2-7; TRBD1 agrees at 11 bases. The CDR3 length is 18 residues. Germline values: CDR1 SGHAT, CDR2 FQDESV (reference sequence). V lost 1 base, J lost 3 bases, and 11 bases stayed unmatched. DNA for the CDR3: TGTGCCAGCAGCTTAGACCCGGGTTGGGACAGGGGGAACTACGAGCAGTACTTC. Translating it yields CASSLDPGWDRGNYEQYF.

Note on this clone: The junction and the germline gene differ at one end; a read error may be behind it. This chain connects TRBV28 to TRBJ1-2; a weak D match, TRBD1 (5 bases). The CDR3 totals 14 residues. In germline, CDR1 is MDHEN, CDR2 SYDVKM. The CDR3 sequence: CASGLWGTPDGYTF. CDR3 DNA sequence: TGTGCCAGCGGTTTATGGGGGACCCCGGATGGCTACACCTTC.

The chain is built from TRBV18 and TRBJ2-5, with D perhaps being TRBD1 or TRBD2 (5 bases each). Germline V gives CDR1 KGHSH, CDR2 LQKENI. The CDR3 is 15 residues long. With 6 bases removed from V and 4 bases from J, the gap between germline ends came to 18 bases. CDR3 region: CASSRRSLRGETQYF. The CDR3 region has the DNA TGTGCCAGCTCCAGGAGGTCACTAAGGGGAGAGACCCAGTACTTC.

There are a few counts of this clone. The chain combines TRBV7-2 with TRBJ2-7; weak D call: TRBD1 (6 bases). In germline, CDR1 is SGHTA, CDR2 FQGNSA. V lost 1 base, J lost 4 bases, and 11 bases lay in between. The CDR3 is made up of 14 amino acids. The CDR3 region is CASSLVQGTYEQYF. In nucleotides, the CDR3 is TGTGCCAGCAGCTTAGTTCAGGGGACATACGAGCAGTACTTC. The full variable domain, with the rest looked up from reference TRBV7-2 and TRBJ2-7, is GAGVSQSPSNKVTEKGKDVELRCDPISGHTALYWYRQSLGQGLEFLIYFQGNSAPDKSGLPSDRFSAERTGGSVSTLTIQRTQQEDSAVYLCASSLVQGTYEQYFGPGTRLTVT.

In nucleotides, the CDR3 is TGTGCCAGTAGTACCTCGACAGGGAATGGGTCCTACAATGAGCAGTTCTTC. Amino acid sequence: CASSTSTGNGSYNEQFF. This chain links TRBV19 with TRBJ2-1; 7 bases line up with TRBD1. Per germline, CDR1 LNHDA and CDR2 SQIVND (reference sequence). With V trimmed by 4 bases and J by 1 base, 10 bases remained unmatched. This CDR3 region has 17 residues.

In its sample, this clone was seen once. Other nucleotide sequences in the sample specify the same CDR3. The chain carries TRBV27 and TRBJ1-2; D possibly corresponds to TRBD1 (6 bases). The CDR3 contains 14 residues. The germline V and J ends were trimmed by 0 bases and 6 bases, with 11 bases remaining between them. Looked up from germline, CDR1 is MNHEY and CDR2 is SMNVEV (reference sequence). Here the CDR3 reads CASSLSGAGNGYTF. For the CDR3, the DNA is TGTGCCAGCAGTTTATCGGGGGCCGGGAATGGCTACACCTTC.

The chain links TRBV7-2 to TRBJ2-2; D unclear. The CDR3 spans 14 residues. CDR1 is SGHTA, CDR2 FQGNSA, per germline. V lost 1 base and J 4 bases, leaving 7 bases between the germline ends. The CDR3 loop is CASSLGSATGELFF. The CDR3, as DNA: TGTGCCAGCAGCTTAGGGTCAGCCACCGGGGAGCTGTTTTTT.

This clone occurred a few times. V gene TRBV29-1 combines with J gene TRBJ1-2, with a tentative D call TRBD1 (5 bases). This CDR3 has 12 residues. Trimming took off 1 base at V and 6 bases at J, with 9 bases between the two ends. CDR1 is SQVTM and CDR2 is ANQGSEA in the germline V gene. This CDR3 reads CSVEAGWNGYTF. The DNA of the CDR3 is TGCAGCGTTGAAGCAGGGTGGAATGGCTACACCTTC.

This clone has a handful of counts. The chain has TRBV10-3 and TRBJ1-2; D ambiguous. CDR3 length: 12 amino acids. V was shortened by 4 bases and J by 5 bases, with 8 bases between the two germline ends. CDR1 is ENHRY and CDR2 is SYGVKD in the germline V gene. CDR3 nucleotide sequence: TGTGCCATCAGTGTACAGACATATGGCTACACCTTC. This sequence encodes CAISVQTYGYTF.